Following are 27 T cell receptor beta chains from one sample sequenced in a study of T cell repertoires in cytomegalovirus infection. No antigen is known for these receptors. TCRdb reprocessed the reads with MiXCR, giving one entry per CDR3 protein. Of some 940,000 distinct CDR3 sequences in the sample, less than 40% were seen once. Sequences were derived from cultured CD8+ T cells from PBMCs, sampled from culture after CMV antigen stimulation. The receptors come from a human donor in good health (CMV status not recorded). Some clones in this sample may be carry-over from other donors' samples.

This clonotype was recorded a few times. The chain has TRBV27 and TRBJ2-2; maybe TRBD1 (5 bases). The CDR3 totals 14 residues. V was clipped by 4 bases and J by 3 bases, with 9 bases between them. CDR1 MNHEY and CDR2 SMNVEV come from the germline V gene (reference sequence). CDR3 in DNA: TGTGCCAGCAGTTCCGCAGGGTACACCGGGGAGCTGTTTTTT. It yields the protein CASSSAGYTGELFF.

This clonotype occurred a few times. This rearrangement joins TRBV7-9 to TRBJ2-5; 9 bases are shared with TRBD2. The CDR3 runs 17 residues. V trimming: 5 bases; J trimming: 1 base; junction bases outside the gene matches: 11. Germline CDR1 is SEHNR and CDR2 is FQNEAQ (reference sequence). CDR3 bases: TGTGCCAGCAGCCCTGCGGGGGGGGTCCCAAGCCAAGAGACCCAGTACTTC. Translating gives CASSPAGGVPSQETQYF.

This clonotype was detected only a few times. The rearrangement joins TRBV10-3 to TRBJ2-7; TRBD2 is a possible D gene (5 bases). This CDR3 is built from 12 residues. CDR1 and CDR2 from the germline V gene are ENHRY and SYGVKD. Trimming pared 2 bases from V and 3 bases from J, leaving 5 bases between. The CDR3: CAISEGSYEQYV. Written as DNA, the CDR3 is TGTGCCATCAGTGAGGGGAGCTACGAGCAGTACGTC.

This clonotype was counted between two and nine times. V and J are TRBV2 and TRBJ1-5, with 8 nucleotides matching TRBD1. This CDR3 has 15 amino acids. Trimming removed 6 bases from V and 4 bases from J; junction bases left unmatched: 8. Germline CDR1 and CDR2: SNHLY and FYNNEI. The CDR3: CASRPGQAYNQPQHF. In DNA, the CDR3 is TGTGCCAGCAGGCCGGGACAGGCTTATAATCAGCCCCAGCATTTT.

The chain employs TRBV7-9 and TRBJ1-1; perhaps TRBD1 as D (5 bases). The CDR3 sequence is 12 residues long. CDR1 is SEHNR, CDR2 FQNEAQ, per germline (reference sequence). Trimming took 7 bases from V and 5 from J, leaving 11 bases between them. CDR3 loop: CASNWGGTEAFF. CDR3 DNA sequence: TGTGCCAGCAATTGGGGGGGGACTGAAGCTTTCTTT.

This clonotype was recorded only once. The V and J genes are TRBV6-2 or TRBV6-3 and TRBJ2-6, with D perhaps matching TRBD1 or TRBD2 (5 bases each). The length of the CDR3 is 17 residues. V was trimmed by 6 bases and J by 0 bases, leaving 15 bases between them. Germline CDR1 and CDR2: MNHEY and SVGEGT. This chain's CDR3 is CASSPPGPISGANVLTF. CDR3 coding DNA: TGTGCCAGCAGCCCACCGGGACCCATCTCTGGGGCCAACGTCCTGACTTTC.

This clonotype was seen a few times. The V gene is TRBV6-5, the J gene TRBJ2-6, with 7 bases lining up with TRBD1. CDR1 is MNHEY and CDR2 is SVGAGI in the germline V gene. The V gene end was trimmed by 8 bases and the J gene end by 0 bases; junction bases not matched to a gene: 13. The CDR3 runs to 18 residues. The CDR3 protein is CASSQGVYALSGANVLTF. CDR3 nucleotide sequence: TGTGCCAGCTCCCAGGGGGTCTACGCCCTCTCTGGGGCCAACGTCCTGACTTTC.

The chain links TRBV15 to TRBJ1-2, with D unclear. Germline CDR1 LNHNV, CDR2 YYDKDF (reference sequence). This CDR3 is built from 15 residues. Trimming stripped 1 base from V and 6 bases from J, with 15 bases between. The CDR3 DNA sequence: TGTGCCACCAGCAGAGCTCCGACGTCGAGCGATGGCTACACCTTC. This encodes CATSRAPTSSDGYTF.

The sample holds a few counts of this clonotype. The CDR3 DNA reads TGTGCCAGCAGCTTAGCGCAAAAAAACTTAGTAGGAGGGTATGGCTACACCTTC. Protein product: CASSLAQKNLVGGYGYTF. The chain uses TRBV7-9 and TRBJ1-2; no clear D. This CDR3 has 18 amino acids. Trimming removed 0 bases at V and 5 bases at J, with 22 bases between. Per germline, CDR1 SEHNR and CDR2 FQNEAQ (reference sequence).

This clonotype occurred a few times. This CDR3 is CSASAWGQGMGIQYF. CDR3 sequence (DNA): TGCAGTGCTAGTGCTTGGGGACAGGGGATGGGCATTCAGTACTTC. The chain employs TRBV20-1 and TRBJ2-4; 10 nucleotides line up with TRBD1. V was clipped by 3 bases and J by 9 bases; unmatched bases: 11. The CDR3 runs 15 residues. Germline lookup yields CDR1 DFQATT and CDR2 SNEGSKA (reference sequence).

This clonotype was recorded at least ten times. The genes are TRBV27 and TRBJ2-1, with D perhaps being TRBD1 or TRBD2 (5 bases each). CDR1 and CDR2 (germline): MNHEY, SMNVEV (reference sequence). This CDR3 region has 14 residues. Between the trimmed V and J ends, which lost 3 bases and 2 bases, there was a span of 8 bases. CDR3 region: CASSFRGAYNEQFF. As DNA, the CDR3 is TGTGCCAGCAGTTTCAGAGGGGCCTACAATGAGCAGTTCTTC.

The chain combines TRBV2 with TRBJ2-4; D not certain. From germline, CDR1 is SNHLY and CDR2 FYNNEI. V gave up 5 bases and J gave up 5 bases, with 13 bases separating them. The CDR3 spans 14 residues. The CDR3 region has the DNA TGTGCCAGCAGTTATTCTGGGCCCCAAAACATTCAGTACTTC. It encodes CASSYSGPQNIQYF. Supplemented by reference TRBV2 and TRBJ2-4, the full variable domain reads EPEVTQTPSHQVTQMGQEVILRCVPISNHLYFYWYRQILGQKVEFLVSFYNNEISEKSEIFDDQFSVERPDGSNFTLKIRSTKLEDSAMYFCASSYSGPQNIQYFGAGTRLSVL.

This clonotype has a handful of counts. The chain combines TRBV6-5 with TRBJ2-3, with D possibly matching TRBD1 (6 bases). V dropped 6 bases and J dropped 4 bases, with 29 bases sitting between them. The CDR3 consists of 19 residues. Germline CDR1 is MNHEY and CDR2 is SVGAGI. The CDR3 bases are TGTGCCAGCAGCCCTGAGGGGGTAGTGTATGTCCGGAACTCAGATACGCAGTATTTT. Protein sequence: CASSPEGVVYVRNSDTQYF.

This clonotype occurred many times. The chain recombines TRBV12-3 or TRBV12-4 with TRBJ2-5, with 8 bases aligning to TRBD2. The V segment lost 4 bases and the J segment 5 bases; nucleotides outside the gene matches: 9. CDR3 length: 15 amino acids. DNA of the CDR3: TGTGCCAGCAGTTCCTCGGGGGGGCGGGGGGAGACCCAGTACTTC. Translation gives CASSSSGGRGETQYF.

A word on this clonotype: A much larger clone is a single base away; this may be a read error. The V gene is TRBV7-2, the J gene TRBJ2-4, with a weak D call TRBD2 (5 bases). Per germline, CDR1 SGHTA and CDR2 FQGNSA. This CDR3 spans 16 amino acids. The CDR3 region is CASSLGPALAKTIQYF. The DNA of the CDR3 is TGTGCCAGCAGCTTAGGGCCGGCCCTAGCCAAAACCATTCAGTACTTC.

This clonotype was detected a few times. This chain joins TRBV2 and TRBJ1-6; no firm D call. Germline lookup yields CDR1 SNHLY and CDR2 FYNNEI. V lost 6 bases and J lost 7, with 13 bases in between. This CDR3 has 14 amino acids. CDR3 region: CASSRRSQNSPLHF. The DNA for the CDR3 is TGTGCCAGCAGCCGGAGAAGTCAGAATTCACCCCTCCACTTT.

The chain joins TRBV12-3 or TRBV12-4 to TRBJ2-5; 8 bases line up with TRBD1. V trimming: 3 bases; J trimming: 5 bases; junction bases outside the gene matches: 8. The CDR3 is made up of 15 amino acids. CDR3 region: CASSFRSGGRETQYF. For the CDR3, the DNA is TGTGCCAGCAGTTTTAGGTCAGGGGGCCGGGAGACCCAGTACTTC.

This chain uses TRBV9 with TRBJ2-3, with TRBD2 matching over 9 bases. Trimming at V came to 3 bases and at J to 0 bases, leaving 2 bases not matched to a gene. The CDR3 has 15 amino acids. Germline-derived CDR1 and CDR2 are SGDLS and YYNGEE. DNA of the CDR3: TGTGCCAGCAGCGCTACTAGCGGGAGCACAGATACGCAGTATTTT. Translated: CASSATSGSTDTQYF.

V is TRBV12-3 or TRBV12-4 and J is TRBJ1-5; perhaps TRBD1 as D (5 bases). V was trimmed by 5 bases and J by 7 bases, leaving 15 bases between them. The CDR3 has 14 residues. The CDR3 DNA reads as TGTGCCAGCAGTGAGGCAGGGAGGCAGCAGCCCCAGCATTTT. Translated, it gives CASSEAGRQQPQHF.

The rearrangement uses TRBV20-1 and TRBJ2-1; D remains ambiguous. This CDR3 region has 12 residues. Trimming removed 6 bases at V and 5 bases at J, with 11 bases between. Germline CDR1 DFQATT, CDR2 SNEGSKA (reference sequence). The CDR3 DNA is TGCAGTGCCCCTACTGCAAACAATGAGCAGTTCTTC. It yields the protein CSAPTANNEQFF.

This chain uses TRBV27 with TRBJ2-2; TRBD2 matches at 9 bases. Trimming removed 2 bases from V and 5 bases from J; junction bases left unmatched: 3. The CDR3 length is 15 residues. The germline V gene encodes CDR1 MNHEY and CDR2 SMNVEV (reference sequence). The CDR3 DNA reads as TGTGCCAGCAGTTTAATTAGCGGGGGAACCGGGGAGCTGTTTTTT. Residues: CASSLISGGTGELFF.

This chain links TRBV4-1 with TRBJ2-7; D gene uncertain. CDR1 and CDR2 (germline): MGHRA, YSYEKL. Deletions cut 2 bases from V and 4 bases from J, with 12 bases between. CDR3 length equals 14 residues. The chain's CDR3 is CASSQFAKIYEQYV. In nucleotides, the CDR3 is TGCGCCAGCAGCCAATTCGCCAAAATATACGAGCAGTACGTC.

This clonotype was seen a few times. This chain uses TRBV5-4 with TRBJ1-2; D is perhaps TRBD1 (5 bases). The CDR3 is 15 amino acids. Germline V gene lookup returns CDR1 SGHNT and CDR2 YYREEE (reference sequence). V lost 1 base and J 2 bases, leaving 12 bases between the germline ends. The CDR3 DNA reads as TGTGCCAGCAGCTTGCTCAGTCAGGGAAACTATGGCTACACCTTC. Protein: CASSLLSQGNYGYTF.

The chain has TRBV19 and TRBJ1-4, with D unclear. Germline V CDR1 and CDR2: LNHDA, SQIVND (reference sequence). The V gene lost 3 bases and the J gene lost 6 bases, with 5 bases spanning the gap. This CDR3 is 12 amino acids long. CDR3 in amino acids: CASSMRDEKLFF. CDR3 bases: TGTGCCAGTAGTATGAGGGATGAAAAACTGTTTTTT.

The rearrangement links TRBV20-1 to TRBJ2-7; tentatively, D is TRBD1 or TRBD2 (5 bases each). This CDR3 comprises 11 residues. V lost 7 bases to trimming and J lost 4 bases, with 11 bases between them. Germline assignment: CDR1 DFQATT and CDR2 SNEGSKA (reference sequence). CDR3 residues: CSGETDYEQYV. In DNA form, the CDR3 reads TGCAGTGGGGAGACAGATTACGAGCAGTACGTC.

In its sample, this clonotype was seen once. Mismatch with germline at one junction end may stem from a read error. CDR3 sequence reads: CANSPGGVGKLFF. CDR3 nucleotides: TGTGCCAACAGCCCGGGGGGGGTCGGAAAACTGTTTTTT. The chain carries TRBV7-6 and TRBJ1-4; D might be TRBD1 (5 bases). This CDR3 contains 13 residues. The germline V gene encodes CDR1 SGHVS and CDR2 FNYEAQ.

This clonotype was observed a handful of times. The V and J genes are TRBV5-6 and TRBJ2-1; TRBD2 is a possible D gene (6 bases). The CDR3 covers 16 residues. Between the trimmed V and J ends, which lost 0 bases and 4 bases, there was a span of 14 bases. The germline V gene encodes CDR1 SGHDT and CDR2 YYEEEE. This chain's CDR3 is CASSLEIAVLYNEQFF. CDR3 coding DNA: TGTGCCAGCAGCTTGGAGATAGCGGTCCTTTACAATGAGCAGTTCTTC.